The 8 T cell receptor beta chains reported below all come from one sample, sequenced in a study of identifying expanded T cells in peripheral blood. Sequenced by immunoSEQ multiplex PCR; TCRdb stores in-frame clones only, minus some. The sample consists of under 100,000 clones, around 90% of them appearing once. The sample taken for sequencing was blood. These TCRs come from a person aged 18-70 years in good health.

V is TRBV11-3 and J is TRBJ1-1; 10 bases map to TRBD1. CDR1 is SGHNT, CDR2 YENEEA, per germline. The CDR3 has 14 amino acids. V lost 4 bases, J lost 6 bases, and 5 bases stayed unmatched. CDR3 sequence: CASSSDRGPSEAFF. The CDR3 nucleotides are TGTGCCAGCAGCTCCGACAGGGGGCCGTCTGAAGCTTTCTTT.

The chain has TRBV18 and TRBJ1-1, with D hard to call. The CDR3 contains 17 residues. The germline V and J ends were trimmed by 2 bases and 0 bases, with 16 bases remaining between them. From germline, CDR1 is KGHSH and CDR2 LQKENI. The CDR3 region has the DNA TGTGCCAGCTCACCATCGACGGGTGCTGGGATGAACACTGAAGCTTTCTTT. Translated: CASSPSTGAGMNTEAFF.

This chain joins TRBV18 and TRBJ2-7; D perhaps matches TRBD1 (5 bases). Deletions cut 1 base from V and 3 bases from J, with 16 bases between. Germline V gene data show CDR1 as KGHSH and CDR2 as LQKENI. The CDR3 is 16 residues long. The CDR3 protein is CASSPQARTSYYEQYF. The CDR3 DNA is TGTGCCAGCTCACCACAGGCCAGGACATCCTACTACGAGCAGTACTTC.

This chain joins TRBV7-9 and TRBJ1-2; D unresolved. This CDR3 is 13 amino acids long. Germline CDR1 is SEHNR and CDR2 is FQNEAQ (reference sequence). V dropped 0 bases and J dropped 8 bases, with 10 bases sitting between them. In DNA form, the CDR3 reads TGTGCCAGCAGCTTAGCCCCGGGTGAGGGCTACACCTTC. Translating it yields CASSLAPGEGYTF. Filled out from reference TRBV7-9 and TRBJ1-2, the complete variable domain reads DTGVSQNPRHKITKRGQNVTFRCDPISEHNRLYWYRQTLGQGPEFLTYFQNEAQLEKSRLLSDRFSAERPKGSFSTLEIQRTEQGDSAMYLCASSLAPGEGYTFGSGTRLTVV.

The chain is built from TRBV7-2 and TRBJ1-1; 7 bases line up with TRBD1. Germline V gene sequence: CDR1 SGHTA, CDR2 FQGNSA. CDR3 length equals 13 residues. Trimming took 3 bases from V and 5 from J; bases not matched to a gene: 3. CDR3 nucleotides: TGTGCCAGCAGCTTCCACAGGGGAACTGAAGCTTTCTTT. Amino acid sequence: CASSFHRGTEAFF. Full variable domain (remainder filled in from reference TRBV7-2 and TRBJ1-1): GAGVSQSPSNKVTEKGKDVELRCDPISGHTALYWYRQSLGQGLEFLIYFQGNSAPDKSGLPSDRFSAERTGGSVSTLTIQRTQQEDSAVYLCASSFHRGTEAFFGQGTRLTVV.

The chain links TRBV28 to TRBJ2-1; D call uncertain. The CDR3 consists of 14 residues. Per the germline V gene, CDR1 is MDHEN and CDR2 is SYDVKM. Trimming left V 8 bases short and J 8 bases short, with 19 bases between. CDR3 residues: CASSPPLSKHEQFF. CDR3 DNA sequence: TGTGCCAGCTCCCCACCCCTGAGTAAGCATGAGCAGTTCTTC.

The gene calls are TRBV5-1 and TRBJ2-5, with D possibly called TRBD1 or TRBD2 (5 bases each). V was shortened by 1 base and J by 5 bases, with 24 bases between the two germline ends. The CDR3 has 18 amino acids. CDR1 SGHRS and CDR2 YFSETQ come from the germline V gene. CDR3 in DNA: TGCGCCAGCAGCTTGAGGGTTAGGGGCAGGACTTCGGGGGAGACCCAGTACTTC. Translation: CASSLRVRGRTSGETQYF.

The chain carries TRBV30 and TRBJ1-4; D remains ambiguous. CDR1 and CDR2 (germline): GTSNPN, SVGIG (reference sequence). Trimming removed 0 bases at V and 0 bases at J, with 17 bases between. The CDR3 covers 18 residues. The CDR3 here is CAWSVGSGDPATNEKLFF. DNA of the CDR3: TGTGCCTGGAGTGTAGGGTCGGGAGATCCCGCAACTAATGAAAAACTGTTTTTT. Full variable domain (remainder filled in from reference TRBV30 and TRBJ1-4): SQTIHQWPATLVQPVGSPLSLECTVEGTSNPNLYWYRQAAGRGLQLLFYSVGIGQISSEVPQNLSASRPQDRQFILSSKKLLLSDSGFYLCAWSVGSGDPATNEKLFFGSGTQLSVL.